This record covers a single TCR beta chain. The antigen remains undetermined. RNA, once extracted, was reverse transcribed into cDNA for use as the sequencing template. The assay was immunoSEQ multiplex PCR, and TCRdb's table has in-frame clones only and misses some. This sample has some 180,000 clones, with about 56% found just once. Sorted populations comprised CD4+ and CD8+ T cells obtained from PBMCs. The data were taken from a study of CD8+ T cells in alopecia areata. Study-wide points: Researchers report lesional scalp, most notably alopecia totalis/universalis, outstripped normal scalp in clonality. Scalp sample sequencing also detects resident alphabeta T cells of normal skin.

What was sequenced was CD8+ T cells sorted from blood. The origin of this receptor is a human donor in good health.

CDR3 sequence reads: CASSLEGTLKGPQHF. The CDR3 DNA sequence: TGTGCCAGCAGCTTAGAGGGCACCCTCAAAGGGCCCCAGCATTTT. This sequence joins TRBV7-2 and TRBJ1-5; D call uncertain. This CDR3 spans 15 amino acids. The ends were cut back, 1 base at V and 9 bases at J, with 16 bases in the middle. Looked up from germline, CDR1 is SGHTA and CDR2 is FQGNSA.